A selection of T cell receptor beta chains follows, all from one sample in a study of cytomegalovirus exposure and HLA in healthy donors. Produced via immunoSEQ multiplex PCR; TCRdb's table is partial and in-frame only. The sample carries 120,000 or so clones, less than 90% recorded once. Sequencing input: PBMCs. The receptors shown here come from a man aged 18-30 years in good health and CMV-seropositive. Each CDR3 is given with its conserved first and last residue. D genes are given only for firm matches. Size tells how often a clone was seen (once, few, many) or the class of an expanded clone, and some rows leave it out.

d_gene: -; abundance: -; v_gene: TRBV2; j_gene: TRBJ1-5; CDR3nt: TGTGCCAGCTCCCCAACTCAGGCAGGGGGCAATCAGCCCCAGCATTTT; CDR3aa: CASSPTQAGGNQPQHF
d_gene: TRBD1; abundance: -; v_gene: TRBV4-2; j_gene: TRBJ1-3; CDR3nt: TGTGCCAGCACCCCAAGGGGGGACAGCCTGGGAAACACCATATATTTT; CDR3aa: CASTPRGDSLGNTIYF
d_gene: -; abundance: -; v_gene: TRBV28; j_gene: TRBJ2-2; CDR3nt: TGTGCCAGCAGTTTTAGGAACACCGGGGAGCTGTTTTTT; CDR3aa: CASSFRNTGELFF
d_gene: -; abundance: -; v_gene: TRBV7-4; j_gene: TRBJ1-5; CDR3nt: TGTGCCCCTAATGTGATCGTGGATCAGCCCCAGCATTTT; CDR3aa: CAPNVIVDQPQHF
d_gene: -; abundance: -; v_gene: TRBV7-8; j_gene: TRBJ2-7; CDR3nt: TGTGCCAGCAGCTCGAGACTCTACGAGCAGTACTTC; CDR3aa: CASSSRLYEQYF
d_gene: TRBD1; abundance: -; v_gene: TRBV2; j_gene: TRBJ1-4; CDR3nt: TGTGCCAGCAGTGAAGCAGACAGGGGTACTAATGAAAAACTGTTTTTT; CDR3aa: CASSEADRGTNEKLFF
d_gene: TRBD1; abundance: once; v_gene: TRBV14; j_gene: TRBJ1-4; CDR3nt: TGTGCCAGCAGCCAAGATTTGTGGGGACAGGGGTGGGAAAAACTGTTTTTT; CDR3aa: CASSQDLWGQGWEKLFF
d_gene: -; abundance: -; v_gene: TRBV9; j_gene: TRBJ2-3; CDR3nt: TGTGCCAGCAGCCCCCGGACACTCGCTACGCAGTATTTT; CDR3aa: CASSPRTLATQYF
d_gene: TRBD1; abundance: -; v_gene: TRBV7-9; j_gene: TRBJ1-3; CDR3nt: TGTGCCAGCAGCGGACGGCCGGGACAGGGTGCTGGAAACACCATATATTTT; CDR3aa: CASSGRPGQGAGNTIYF
d_gene: TRBD1; abundance: -; v_gene: TRBV5-4; j_gene: TRBJ1-2; CDR3nt: TGTGCCAGCAGCCTGGGGACAGGGGGTTATGGCTACACCTTC; CDR3aa: CASSLGTGGYGYTF
d_gene: -; abundance: -; v_gene: TRBV9; j_gene: TRBJ1-1; CDR3nt: TGTGCCAGCAGCGTGGGGGCCGTCTCTGAAGCTTTCTTT; CDR3aa: CASSVGAVSEAFF
d_gene: -; abundance: -; v_gene: TRBV5-6; j_gene: TRBJ1-4; CDR3nt: TGTGCCAGCAGCTTGGGCCCCGCCGGCGGACTAAATGAAAAACTGTTTTTT; CDR3aa: CASSLGPAGGLNEKLFF
d_gene: -; abundance: -; v_gene: TRBV6-6; j_gene: TRBJ2-3; CDR3nt: TGTGCCAGCGTTATCAGGCGCACAGATACGCAGTATTTT; CDR3aa: CASVIRRTDTQYF
d_gene: -; abundance: -; v_gene: TRBV29-1; j_gene: TRBJ1-1; CDR3nt: TGCAGCGTTGAGGGCCTGAGGGACACTGAAGCTTTCTTT; CDR3aa: CSVEGLRDTEAFF
d_gene: TRBD1; abundance: -; v_gene: TRBV7-3; j_gene: TRBJ1-2; CDR3nt: TGTGCCAGCAGCTTCTCCCCGGGACAGAGGAACTATGGCTACACCTTC; CDR3aa: CASSFSPGQRNYGYTF
d_gene: TRBD1; abundance: -; v_gene: TRBV11-2; j_gene: TRBJ1-4; CDR3nt: TGTGCCAGCAGCTTAGGTTACAGGGGGTTTGCAACTAATGAAAAACTGTTTTTT; CDR3aa: CASSLGYRGFATNEKLFF
d_gene: -; abundance: once; v_gene: TRBV9; j_gene: TRBJ1-5; CDR3nt: TGTGCCAGCAGCAACGGACAGTACAATCAGCCCCAGCATTTT; CDR3aa: CASSNGQYNQPQHF